This record covers a single TCR beta chain. The clone's antigen remains unknown. No base-level quality is on record; no much larger clone is a single base apart. Libraries were constructed by the immunoSEQ multiplex PCR assay. For the multiplex PCR, a mixture combining 60 forward primers for TCR Vbeta segments and 13 reverse primers for TCR Jbeta segments was used. A multiplex PCR assay on genomic DNA amplified the CDR3 region of rearranged TCR beta genes. The Illumina HiSeq System was used to sequence the amplified TCR beta libraries as 87-base-pair reads. The source study handled its data this way. Across the 666 repertoires, a later analysis counted tens of millions of unique TCR beta chains, 9.5 million to 13 million of which were shared by at least two donors. To remove PCR and sequencing errors, raw reads were error-corrected and collapsed into unique sequences using a nearest-neighbor algorithm that merged closely related sequences. CDR3 sequences were aligned to IMGT reference sequences to assign V, D and J gene segments. For a sequence to be retained, a match of at least six nucleotides to both a V gene segment and a J gene segment was required. A rearrangement was called productive if the CDR3 had no stop codons and remained in frame with V and J, and every other rearrangement was called non-productive. Following IMGT convention, CDR3 was defined as the stretch from the second conserved V-encoded cysteine up to the conserved J-encoded phenylalanine. The earlier analysis of a few hundred of the donors excluded sequences that lacked an unambiguous match to a single V gene segment. An earlier analysis of around 600 of the donors classified V segments as functional when productive rearrangements were above 56.7% and as segregating when the standard deviation between donors was above 5%. To diagnose cytomegalovirus status from the catalog of TCR beta chain sequences, a statistical classification framework was built. In a later analysis, V and J genes were assigned by comparing TCR nucleotide sequences against IMGT/GENE-DB human TR gene sequences. Using the TCRdist pipeline, a later analysis assigned CDR3 sequences along with most-parsimonious VDJ recombination scenarios. In a later analysis, each TCR beta chain was defined by its CDR3 amino acid sequence together with its V-gene family, and reads without a unique V-gene family were excluded. To address suspected cross-contamination and a sequencing artifact, a later analysis removed around 600 highly shared, low-generation-probability nucleotide sequences. In a later analysis, a clonal expansion index for each public chain was calculated from normalized within-repertoire ranks of inferred template counts. In a later analysis, generation probabilities were computed using a VDJ recombination model fitted to out-of-frame rearrangements, and the results were checked against IGoR. In a later analysis, hypergeometric tests were used to score TCR-TCR, TCR-HLA and TCR-CMV co-occurrence, with a repertoire-size bias correction applied to TCR pairs. To estimate false discovery rates, a later analysis permuted the HLA or CMV assignments 20 times. In a later analysis, co-occurring TCRs were grouped using DBSCAN, and TCRdist sequence similarity was added for clustering within HLA-allele-positive subsets. For co-occurrence clustering, repertoires with fewer than 30,000 or more than 120,000 public chains were excluded, along with four or five repertoires with anomalous nucleotide sharing. TCRdb holds this immuneACCESS table with in-frame rearrangements only. Some clones are missing; in checked studies, unresolved V genes explain under half, and the rest has no known cause. D and trimming were read from the DNA, whereas the V and J calls and clone size are those reported in that table. For this sample there are 100,000 to 150,000 clones; about 71% appear just once. Of the sample, about 3% is held by the ten largest clones.

This sample was included in a study of cytomegalovirus exposure and HLA in healthy donors (dated by TCRdb to 2016 to 2017). Context from the whole study: In an earlier analysis of roughly 590 of the donors, 250 to 300 Gb of sequence data and 100 million or so unique TCR beta sequences from 150 million to 200 million T cells were reported. About 280 gigabases of sequencing data and around 80 million unique TCR sequences made up an early release that covered over 550 HLA-typed donors. Among the roughly 390 genotyped donors, more than 70% belonged to the genetic ancestry cluster associated with self-reported Caucasian donors. The study aimed to test whether signatures of past pathogen exposure could be identified by cataloging public T cell receptors. The study profiled the T cell repertoires of more than 500 subjects by immunosequencing and related them to cytomegalovirus serostatus. In addition to the first cohort of 650 to 800 subjects, a separate validation cohort of approximately 130 different subjects was used. High-throughput TCR immunosequencing, statistical association of individual TCRs with disease status, and machine learning were combined to predict cytomegalovirus infection status. In a later analysis, previously published TCR beta repertoires from roughly 710 donors were re-analyzed and high-resolution HLA genotyping was added so that TCR occurrence patterns could be studied. In the later analysis, no new phenotypic data were used to find candidate immune exposures; instead, reliance was placed on TCR beta sequences and their occurrence across donors. In an earlier analysis of 550 to 700 of the donors, high-throughput TCR beta sequencing was used to judge whether each TCR beta V gene segment behaved as functional or pseudogenic. Donor age, sex, ethnicity and CMV serostatus were compiled together with the repertoire data. A later genetic analysis took genome-wide SNP genotypes for about three fifths of the roughly 670 donors and used that subset as a discovery cohort. All discovery cohort repertoires had been generated using a single sequencing platform. Both class I and class II loci were covered by HLA typing, at four-digit resolution. Typing coverage varied by locus: about 620-630 donors for A, B, C, DRB1 and DQB1; roughly 510 for DQA1; over 600 for DPA1; around 490 for DPB1. Because of strong linkage in the cohort, roughly five DR-DQ haplotypes were treated as single units for association and clustering. Across some 400 genotyped donors of the cohort, an average of about 240,000 unique TCR beta nucleotide sequences per donor were sequenced, and about a sixth of those sequences were non-productive.

The germline V and J ends show losses of 4 bases and 5 bases respectively, and no gene match explains 7 bases of the junction. Including the terminal cysteine and phenylalanine, the CDR3 comprises 14 residues. Of the read, only the CDR3 DNA is kept; its 42 bases are in frame from base 1. The CDR1 and CDR2 encoded by the germline V gene are MGHRA and YSYEKL. In total, 500 to 700 healthy bone marrow donors made up the cohort. Cohort members were all nominally healthy when sampled, although unrecorded immune exposures were likely present. The donor tested CMV seropositive and was one of the 289 seropositive cohort members. Every donor gave a peripheral blood sample, and the peripheral blood mononuclear cells from that sample were used for TCR beta sequencing. The Qiagen DNeasy Blood Extraction Kit was used to extract genomic DNA from the blood cell samples. Summary of the overall study and its limitations: When HLA alleles, especially DR and DQ, strongly co-occurred, TCR associations were difficult to assign to individual alleles. A cluster of highly shared sequence variants was judged likely to be a technical artifact of the sequencing pipeline. A later genetic analysis associated a missense DCLRE1C variant with V-gene and J-gene trimming of TCR beta chains, and an independent cohort replicated the association. In a later analysis, HLA-associated TCR beta chains were found to be more clonally expanded and to have lower generation probabilities than equally common non-associated chains. The cohort was sequenced for TCR beta chains only, and without alpha or paired-chain data the features that could be detected were limited. According to the authors, the approach could potentially be generalized to other disease states and immunological phenotypes. According to a later analysis, parvovirus B19, influenza, CMV and Epstein-Barr virus appeared linked to several top co-occurrence clusters. In the study, some 160 TCR beta chains were listed as associated with cytomegalovirus. Most TCR sequences were observed very rarely across donors, whereas some public TCRs were present in many individuals. A further reported finding was that TCR beta sequences accurately predicted the HLA-A and HLA-B alleles for most subjects in the first cohort. In an earlier analysis of several hundred of the donors, most TCR beta V segments were observed in productive rearrangements about 87% or about 30% of the time, broadly matching IMGT annotations. In both the original and validation cohorts, the classifier was reported to diagnose cytomegalovirus status with high specificity and sensitivity. Linkage disequilibrium might explain the correlated functional status among segregating V segments, but an unknown experimental factor could not be ruled out. Because counts were too low, some 17 rarely observed V segments, including chromosome 9 orphons, were left out of the earlier analysis of 500 to 650 of the donors. A later analysis associated 15,000 or so TCR beta sequences with specific HLA alleles at a false discovery rate of 0.05. Because some donors lacked HLA typing at each locus, the association tests relied only on the typed subset. In a later analysis, most CMV-associated TCR beta chains were found to appear HLA-restricted, with HLA associations seemingly driven largely by CMV exposure. A few of the identified cytomegalovirus-associated TCR beta chains were confirmed in vitro to be specific for cytomegalovirus antigens. A later analysis found that TCR association rates varied across HLA loci, with DRB1 alleles showing the most associated TCRs and HLA-C alleles the fewest. The presence/absence analyses assumed that sequencing depth was roughly uniform across donors, and that assumption may not be true. Because the 87-base-pair reads could not distinguish some IMGT-functional V segments, including TRBV6-2 and TRBV6-3, those segments were excluded. For the cohort, immune exposure information was limited to CMV serostatus. A later genetic analysis reported fewer N-insertions in productive TCRs among donors in an Asian-associated ancestry cluster than the roughly 700-donor mean.

Recombination joined TRBV4-1 with TRBJ1-1; a stretch of 7 junction bases matches TRBD1. The source of this sequence is a woman between 55 and 75 years old in good health and CMV-seropositive. Source material: PBMCs. The sequenced DNA is TGCGCCAGCAGCCCACAACAGGGGTGGACTGAAGCTTTCTTT. It encodes CASSPQQGWTEAFF.